These 30 T cell receptor beta chains were sequenced from one sample in a study of cytomegalovirus exposure and HLA in healthy donors. Primers for the PCR totalled 60 Vbeta and 13 Jbeta. Libraries were prepared by immunoSEQ multiplex PCR; TCRdb keeps only in-frame clonotypes and omits some of them. The sample has 120,000 or so clones, approximately 80% seen once. The sequencing input was PBMCs. These receptors all come from a human donor in good health.

The rearrangement uses TRBV28 and TRBJ2-1; TRBD1 might be the D (6 bases). Trimming stripped 5 bases from V and 8 bases from J, with 13 bases between. Germline V gene lookup returns CDR1 MDHEN and CDR2 SYDVKM. This CDR3 contains 13 residues. CDR3 sequence (DNA): TGTGCCAGCAGTATACAGGGAAGGGATGAGCAGTTCTTC. It translates to CASSIQGRDEQFF.

Here the CDR3 reads CASSPTVLNEQFF. The CDR3 DNA is TGTGCCAGCAGCCCCACTGTCCTGAATGAGCAGTTCTTC. This rearrangement joins TRBV11-3 to TRBJ2-1; no firm D call. Trimming removed 5 bases from V and 7 bases from J, with 12 bases in between. Germline V lookup: CDR1 SGHNT, CDR2 YENEEA. The CDR3 is 13 amino acids.

The chain uses TRBV2 and TRBJ2-3, with 8 bases identical to TRBD1. The CDR3 runs to 13 residues. CDR1 and CDR2 (germline): SNHLY, FYNNEI. Germline trimming cut 6 bases from V and 5 bases from J; bases unmatched to any gene: 4. CDR3 sequence reads: CASRTGVGDTQYF. As DNA, the CDR3 is TGTGCCAGCAGGACAGGGGTGGGAGATACGCAGTATTTT. Using reference TRBV2 and TRBJ2-3 for the parts outside the CDR3, the full variable domain is EPEVTQTPSHQVTQMGQEVILRCVPISNHLYFYWYRQILGQKVEFLVSFYNNEISEKSEIFDDQFSVERPDGSNFTLKIRSTKLEDSAMYFCASRTGVGDTQYFGPGTRLTVL.

The chain couples TRBV7-2 to TRBJ2-2; D gene ambiguous. Trimming shortened V by 2 bases and J by 1 base, and 5 bases separated the two germline ends. The germline V gene has CDR1 SGHTA and CDR2 FQGNSA. This CDR3 has 14 amino acids. CDR3 residues: CASSLRLNTGELFF. The CDR3, as DNA: TGTGCCAGCAGCTTAAGACTGAACACCGGGGAGCTGTTTTTT.

This chain connects TRBV5-1 to TRBJ2-7; TRBD1 matches at 8 bases. The V gene's germline CDR1 is SGHRS and CDR2 YFSETQ. The V segment lost 9 bases and the J segment 2 bases; nucleotides outside the gene matches: 16. This CDR3 has 16 amino acids. CDR3 DNA: TGCGCCATCCCCTTTCTTTCAGGGGGCCCCACCTACGAGCAGTACTTC. It translates to CAIPFLSGGPTYEQYF.

The genes are TRBV6-5 and TRBJ2-7, with a weak D call TRBD1 (6 bases). This CDR3 contains 13 residues. Germline V gene lookup returns CDR1 MNHEY and CDR2 SVGAGI. V was trimmed by 0 bases and J by 6 bases, leaving 9 bases between them. As DNA, the CDR3 is TGTGCCAGCAGTTACTCCCGGGACACCGAGCAGTACTTC. Translation: CASSYSRDTEQYF.

In its sample, this clone was seen once. The chain employs TRBV6-1 and TRBJ1-2, with 9 bases lining up with TRBD1. Germline V lookup: CDR1 MNHNS, CDR2 SASEGT. V gave up 4 bases and J gave up 5 bases; unmatched junction bases: 5. This CDR3 is 14 amino acids long. The chain's CDR3 is CASSVRTGEYGYTF. The CDR3 DNA follows: TGTGCCAGCAGTGTCCGGACAGGGGAATATGGCTACACCTTC.

The genes are TRBV6-5 and TRBJ1-1; D might be TRBD1 (5 bases). The CDR3 has 12 residues. The germline V gene encodes CDR1 MNHEY and CDR2 SVGAGI. Between the trimmed V and J ends, which lost 6 bases and 4 bases, there was a span of 9 bases. This CDR3 reads CASRTGGTEAFF. In DNA, the CDR3 is TGTGCCAGCAGAACCGGGGGCACTGAAGCTTTCTTT.

The rearrangement joins TRBV9 to TRBJ1-1; 8 positions match TRBD1. The germline CDR1 and CDR2 sequences are SGDLS and YYNGEE. V shed 3 bases and J 1 base; nucleotides not matched to a gene: 11. The CDR3 runs to 17 residues. CDR3 nucleotides: TGTGCCAGCAGCGCCCGGACAGGGTCCCGCTGGAACACTGAAGCTTTCTTT. It yields the protein CASSARTGSRWNTEAFF.

The V call is TRBV19, the J call TRBJ1-5; unclear D gene. The CDR3 sequence is 14 residues long. Germline lookup yields CDR1 LNHDA and CDR2 SQIVND (reference sequence). V was trimmed by 7 bases and J by 2 bases, leaving 12 bases between them. Here the CDR3 reads CASNRGGGNQPQHF. CDR3 nucleotides: TGTGCCAGTAATAGAGGAGGAGGCAATCAGCCCCAGCATTTT.

This clone was observed once. This chain uses TRBV7-8 with TRBJ1-2; 10 positions match TRBD1. From germline, CDR1 is SGHVS and CDR2 FQNEAQ. The CDR3 is 16 amino acids. J lost 2 bases, V lost 4 bases, and 7 bases had no gene match. CDR3 sequence: CASSSAMGQGNYGYTF. CDR3 bases: TGTGCCAGCAGCTCAGCGATGGGACAGGGGAACTATGGCTACACCTTC.

V and J are TRBV11-2 and TRBJ2-3; 10 positions match TRBD2. This CDR3 spans 15 amino acids. V lost 1 base to trimming and J lost 6 bases; unmatched junction nucleotides: 4. Germline CDR1 SGHAT, CDR2 FQNNGV. CDR3 protein: CASSLGGGLADTQYF. In nucleotides, the CDR3 is TGTGCCAGCAGCTTAGGAGGGGGACTAGCGGATACGCAGTATTTT.

The V call is TRBV19, the J call TRBJ2-7; D is possibly TRBD2 (7 bases). The germline V gene encodes CDR1 LNHDA and CDR2 SQIVND (reference sequence). V dropped 4 bases and J dropped 5 bases, with 21 bases sitting between them. This CDR3 spans 16 amino acids. In DNA form, the CDR3 reads TGTGCCAGTAGTAGCCCCCTTAGGGGGGGTCTTAACGAGCAGTACTTC. Translation: CASSSPLRGGLNEQYF.

V is TRBV5-6 and J is TRBJ2-1; no clear D gene. Deletions cut 7 bases from V and 2 bases from J, with 4 bases between. Germline V gives CDR1 SGHDT, CDR2 YYEEEE. The CDR3 runs to 11 residues. The DNA of the CDR3 is TGTGCCAGCTTAGCCTACAATGAGCAGTTCTTC. Encoded protein: CASLAYNEQFF.

This clone was counted once. The CDR3 region is CASSIFGMGATDTQYF. CDR3 in DNA: TGTGCCAGTAGTATCTTCGGCATGGGGGCAACAGATACGCAGTATTTT. The chain recombines TRBV19 with TRBJ2-3; weak D call: TRBD1 (6 bases). Germline V gene lookup returns CDR1 LNHDA and CDR2 SQIVND (reference sequence). The ends were cut back, 3 bases at V and 3 bases at J, with 16 bases in the middle. CDR3 length equals 16 residues.

This chain's CDR3 is CASSKGVAGGPLETQYF. CDR3 bases: TGTGCCAGCAGCAAAGGGGTAGCGGGAGGGCCGTTGGAGACCCAGTACTTC. The V call is TRBV9, the J call TRBJ2-5, with 11 bases identical to TRBD2. Per germline, CDR1 SGDLS and CDR2 YYNGEE. The CDR3 totals 17 residues. After removal of 4 bases from V and 5 bases from J, the junction contained 13 bases not matched to a gene.

The chain joins TRBV29-1 to TRBJ2-1, with 10 bases fitting TRBD2. The germline V gene has CDR1 SQVTM and CDR2 ANQGSEA. The trim removed 3 bases at V and 1 base at J, leaving 12 bases unmatched. This CDR3 is built from 18 residues. CDR3 sequence reads: CSVDFASGRGGSYNEQFF. In nucleotides, the CDR3 is TGCAGCGTTGATTTTGCTAGCGGGAGAGGCGGGTCCTACAATGAGCAGTTCTTC.

The chain joins TRBV5-1 to TRBJ2-7; TRBD1 matches at 9 bases. CDR1 and CDR2 (germline): SGHRS, YFSETQ. J was trimmed by 5 bases and V by 6 bases; bases with no gene match: 9. The CDR3 consists of 14 residues. The CDR3 spells CASTRDRVFDEQYF. CDR3 nucleotides: TGCGCCAGCACCAGGGACAGGGTTTTTGACGAGCAGTACTTC.

The chain carries TRBV30 and TRBJ2-2, with TRBD2 identical over 7 bases. This CDR3 region has 14 residues. The germline V gene has CDR1 GTSNPN and CDR2 SVGIG (reference sequence). The junction had 4 bases not matched to a gene; V was cut back by 0 bases and J by 6 bases. CDR3 coding DNA: TGTGCCTGGAGTGTAAACGGGAGGCCCGGGGAGCTGTTTTTT. Its protein is CAWSVNGRPGELFF.

This clone turned up a few times. The chain links TRBV11-2 to TRBJ1-1; possible D gene TRBD1, 6 bases. CDR3 length: 16 amino acids. CDR1 is SGHAT and CDR2 is FQNNGV in the germline V gene. V dropped 4 bases and J dropped 0 bases, with 15 bases sitting between them. CDR3 nucleotide sequence: TGTGCCAGCAGCTCCTCCGGGACAAACATGAACACTGAAGCTTTCTTT. Encoded protein: CASSSSGTNMNTEAFF.

The gene calls are TRBV6-5 and TRBJ1-2; D might be TRBD1 (5 bases). There are 13 residues in the CDR3. Germline V lookup: CDR1 MNHEY, CDR2 SVGAGI. V was cut by 6 bases and J by 1 base, with 9 bases left in between. DNA of the CDR3: TGTGCCAGCAGGGCCGACAGTAACTATGGCTACACCTTC. It codes for CASRADSNYGYTF.

This clone has more than one count but fewer than ten. The rearrangement joins TRBV23-1 to TRBJ2-3; possible D gene TRBD2, 7 bases. TRBV23-1 is an ORF for which the function is uncertain. Between the trimmed V and J ends, which lost 4 bases and 4 bases, there was a span of 21 bases. The CDR3 runs to 17 residues. CDR3 sequence reads: CASSPWRGRIRPDTQYF. The CDR3 DNA is TGCGCCAGCAGTCCGTGGCGGGGGCGTATTCGGCCAGATACGCAGTATTTT.

This chain links TRBV11-3 with TRBJ2-2; D is possibly TRBD2 (6 bases). The CDR3 runs 13 residues. V gave up 0 bases and J gave up 7 bases, with 6 bases separating them. Germline values: CDR1 SGHNT, CDR2 YENEEA. The CDR3, as DNA: TGTGCCAGCAGCTTAGACGGGAGCGGGGAGCTGTTTTTT. This sequence encodes CASSLDGSGELFF.

The V gene is TRBV6-1, the J gene TRBJ1-5, with D possibly TRBD1 on 6 matching bases. Germline V lookup: CDR1 MNHNS, CDR2 SASEGT. This CDR3 has 19 amino acids. V gave up 3 bases and J gave up 4 bases, with 25 bases separating them. Written as DNA, the CDR3 is TGTGCCAGCAGTGAGCGCCGGGGGGACGGGGGCCACTCTAATCAGCCCCAGCATTTT. Amino acids: CASSERRGDGGHSNQPQHF.

This clone has a handful of counts. The rearrangement uses TRBV5-4 and TRBJ2-7; D is perhaps TRBD2 (6 bases). The CDR3 spans 13 residues. CDR1 is SGHNT and CDR2 is YYREEE in the germline V gene (reference sequence). V dropped 3 bases and J dropped 3 bases, with 10 bases sitting between them. The CDR3 nucleotides read TGTGCCAGCAGCTCAGCGGAGGGCTACGAGCAGTACTTC. Translation: CASSSAEGYEQYF.

This clone has just a few counts. This chain joins TRBV6-1 and TRBJ2-7; D perhaps matches TRBD1 (6 bases). Germline loops: CDR1 MNHNS, CDR2 SASEGT. V lost 0 bases, J lost 4 bases, and 19 bases lay in between. The CDR3 consists of 17 residues. CDR3 DNA sequence: TGTGCCAGCAGTGAAGCGCTTTCGTCAGGGGCAAGTTACGAGCAGTACTTC. Protein: CASSEALSSGASYEQYF.

This clone has just a few counts. This likely comes from a read error, as the CDR3 has no conserved phenylalanine or tryptophan at its end. The limits of the CDR3 on the DNA are not certain, so only TCRdb's listed CDR3 is given. V is TRBV25-1 and J is TRBJ1-1; TRBD1 is the table's D call and was not checked against the DNA. Germline V CDR1 and CDR2: MGHDK, SYGVNS. The CDR3 totals 11 residues, both ends included. CDR3: CASMLGQDLFL.

The rearrangement links TRBV10-3 to TRBJ2-1; 7 positions match TRBD1. With 5 bases clipped from V and 8 bases from J, the junction kept 6 bases outside the gene matches. Per germline, CDR1 ENHRY and CDR2 SYGVKD. The CDR3 is 13 residues long. CDR3 nucleotides: TGTGCCATCAGTACCCGGGACAGCCATGAGCAGTTCTTC. Translating it yields CAISTRDSHEQFF.

This chain connects TRBV19 to TRBJ2-7; D is possibly TRBD1 (6 bases). Trimming removed 3 bases at V and 4 bases at J, with 16 bases between. The V gene's germline CDR1 is LNHDA and CDR2 SQIVND (reference sequence). The CDR3 totals 15 residues. This chain's CDR3 is CASSIYREVKYEQYF. Here the CDR3 DNA reads TGTGCCAGTAGTATCTACAGGGAAGTAAAATACGAGCAGTACTTC.

The chain combines TRBV27 with TRBJ1-2, with TRBD1 identical over 12 bases. The CDR3 is 15 residues long. The ends lost 4 bases at V and 6 bases at J; junction bases unmatched: 6. Germline CDR1 and CDR2: MNHEY and SMNVEV (reference sequence). In DNA, the CDR3 is TGTGCCAGCAGTTCAGCCGGGACAGGGGGCGATGGCTACACCTTC. It translates to CASSSAGTGGDGYTF.